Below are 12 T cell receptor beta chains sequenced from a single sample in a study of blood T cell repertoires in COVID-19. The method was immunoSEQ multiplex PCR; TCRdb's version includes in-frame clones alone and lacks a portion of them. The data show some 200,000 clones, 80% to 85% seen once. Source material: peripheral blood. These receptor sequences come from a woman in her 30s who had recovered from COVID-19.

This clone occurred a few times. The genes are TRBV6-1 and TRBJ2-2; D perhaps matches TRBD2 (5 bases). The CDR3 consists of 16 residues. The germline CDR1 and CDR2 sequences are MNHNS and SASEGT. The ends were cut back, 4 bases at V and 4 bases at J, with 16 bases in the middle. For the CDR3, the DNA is TGTGCCAGCAGTGGACTAACGAGTGATACCACCGGGGAGCTGTTTTTT. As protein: CASSGLTSDTTGELFF.

CDR3 sequence reads: CASSPAGFNQPQHF. The CDR3 DNA follows: TGTGCCAGCAGCCCGGCAGGGTTCAATCAGCCCCAGCATTTT. This chain connects TRBV28 to TRBJ1-5; D is perhaps TRBD1 (5 bases). The V gene lost 6 bases and the J gene lost 3 bases, with 12 bases spanning the gap. The length of the CDR3 is 14 residues. Per the germline V gene, CDR1 is MDHEN and CDR2 is SYDVKM.

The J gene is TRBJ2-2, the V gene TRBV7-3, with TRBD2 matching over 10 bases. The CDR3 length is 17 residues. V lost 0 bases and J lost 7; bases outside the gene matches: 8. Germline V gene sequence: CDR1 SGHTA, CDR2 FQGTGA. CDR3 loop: CASSLTSGRASGGELFF. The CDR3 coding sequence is TGTGCCAGCAGCTTAACCAGCGGGAGGGCCTCGGGCGGGGAGCTGTTTTTT.

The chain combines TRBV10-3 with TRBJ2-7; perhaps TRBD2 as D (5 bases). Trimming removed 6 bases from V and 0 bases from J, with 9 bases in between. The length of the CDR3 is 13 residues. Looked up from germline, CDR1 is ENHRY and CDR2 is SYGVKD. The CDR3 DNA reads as TGTGCCATCAGCCGGGATGCCTCCTACGAGCAGTACTTC. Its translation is CAISRDASYEQYF.

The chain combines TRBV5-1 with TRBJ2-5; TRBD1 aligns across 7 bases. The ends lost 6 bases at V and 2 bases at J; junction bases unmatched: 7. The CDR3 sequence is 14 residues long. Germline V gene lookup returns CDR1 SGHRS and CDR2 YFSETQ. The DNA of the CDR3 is TGCGCCAGCACAACAGGGGACCCACAAGAGACCCAGTACTTC. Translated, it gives CASTTGDPQETQYF. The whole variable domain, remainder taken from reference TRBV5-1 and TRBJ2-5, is KAGVTQTPRYLIKTRGQQVTLSCSPISGHRSVSWYQQTPGQGLQFLFEYFSETQRNKGNFPGRFSGRQFSNSRSEMNVSTLELGDSALYLCASTTGDPQETQYFGPGTRLLVL.

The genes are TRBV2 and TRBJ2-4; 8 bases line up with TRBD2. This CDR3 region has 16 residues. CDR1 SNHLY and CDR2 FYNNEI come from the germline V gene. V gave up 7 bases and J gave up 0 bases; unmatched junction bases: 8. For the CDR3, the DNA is TGTGCCAGCAATGAGCGGGAGATTTTAGCCAAAAACATTCAGTACTTC. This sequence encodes CASNEREILAKNIQYF.

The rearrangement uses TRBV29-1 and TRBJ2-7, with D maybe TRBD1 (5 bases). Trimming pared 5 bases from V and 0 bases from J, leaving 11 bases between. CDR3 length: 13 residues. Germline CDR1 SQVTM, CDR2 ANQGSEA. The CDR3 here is CSVCRDSSYEQYF. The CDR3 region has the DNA TGCAGCGTTTGCCGAGACAGCTCCTACGAGCAGTACTTC.

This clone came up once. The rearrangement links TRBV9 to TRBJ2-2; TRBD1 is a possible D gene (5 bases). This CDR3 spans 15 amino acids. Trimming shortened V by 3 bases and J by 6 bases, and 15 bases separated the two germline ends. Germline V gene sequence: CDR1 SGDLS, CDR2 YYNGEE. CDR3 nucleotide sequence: TGTGCCAGCAGCGCCCGATTCCAGGGCGCCGGGGAGCTGTTTTTT. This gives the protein CASSARFQGAGELFF.

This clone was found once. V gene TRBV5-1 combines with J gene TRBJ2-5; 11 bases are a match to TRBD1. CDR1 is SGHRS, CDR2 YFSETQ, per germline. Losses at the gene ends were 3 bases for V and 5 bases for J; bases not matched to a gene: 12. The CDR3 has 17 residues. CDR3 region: CASSSPWDRGVGETQYF. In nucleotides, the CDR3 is TGCGCCAGCAGCTCGCCCTGGGACAGGGGGGTCGGTGAGACCCAGTACTTC.

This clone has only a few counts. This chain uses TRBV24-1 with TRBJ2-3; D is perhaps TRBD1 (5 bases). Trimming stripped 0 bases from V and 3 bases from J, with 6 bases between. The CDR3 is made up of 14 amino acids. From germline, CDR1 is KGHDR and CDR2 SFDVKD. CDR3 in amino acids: CATSDLQGTDTQYF. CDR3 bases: TGTGCCACCAGTGATTTGCAGGGAACAGATACGCAGTATTTT.

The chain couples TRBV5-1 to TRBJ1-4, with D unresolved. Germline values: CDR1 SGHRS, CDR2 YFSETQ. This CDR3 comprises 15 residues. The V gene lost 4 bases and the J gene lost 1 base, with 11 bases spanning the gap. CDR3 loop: CASSLLSGTNEKLFF. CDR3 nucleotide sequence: TGCGCCAGCAGCCTTTTATCGGGAACTAATGAAAAACTGTTTTTT.

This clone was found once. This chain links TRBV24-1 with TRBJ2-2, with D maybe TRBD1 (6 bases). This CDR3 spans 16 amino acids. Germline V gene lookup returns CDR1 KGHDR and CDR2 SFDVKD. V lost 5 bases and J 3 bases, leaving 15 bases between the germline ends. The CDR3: CATSGYDRLDTGELFF. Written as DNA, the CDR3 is TGTGCCACCAGTGGTTATGACAGGTTAGACACCGGGGAGCTGTTTTTT.